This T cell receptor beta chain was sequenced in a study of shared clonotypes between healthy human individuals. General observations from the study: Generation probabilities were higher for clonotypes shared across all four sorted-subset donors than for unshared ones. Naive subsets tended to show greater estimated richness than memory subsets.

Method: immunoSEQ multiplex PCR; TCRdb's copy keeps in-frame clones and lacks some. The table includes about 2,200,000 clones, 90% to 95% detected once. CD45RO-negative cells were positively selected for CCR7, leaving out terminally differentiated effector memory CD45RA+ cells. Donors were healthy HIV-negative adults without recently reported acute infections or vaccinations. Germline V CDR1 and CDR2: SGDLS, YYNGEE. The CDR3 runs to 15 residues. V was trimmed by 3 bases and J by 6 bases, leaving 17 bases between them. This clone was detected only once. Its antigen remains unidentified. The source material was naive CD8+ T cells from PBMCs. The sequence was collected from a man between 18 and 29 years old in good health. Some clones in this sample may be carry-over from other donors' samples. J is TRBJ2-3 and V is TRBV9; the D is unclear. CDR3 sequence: CASSGLDGGRDTQYF. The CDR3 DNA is TGTGCCAGCAGCGGGCTAGACGGCGGCAGGGATACGCAGTATTTT.